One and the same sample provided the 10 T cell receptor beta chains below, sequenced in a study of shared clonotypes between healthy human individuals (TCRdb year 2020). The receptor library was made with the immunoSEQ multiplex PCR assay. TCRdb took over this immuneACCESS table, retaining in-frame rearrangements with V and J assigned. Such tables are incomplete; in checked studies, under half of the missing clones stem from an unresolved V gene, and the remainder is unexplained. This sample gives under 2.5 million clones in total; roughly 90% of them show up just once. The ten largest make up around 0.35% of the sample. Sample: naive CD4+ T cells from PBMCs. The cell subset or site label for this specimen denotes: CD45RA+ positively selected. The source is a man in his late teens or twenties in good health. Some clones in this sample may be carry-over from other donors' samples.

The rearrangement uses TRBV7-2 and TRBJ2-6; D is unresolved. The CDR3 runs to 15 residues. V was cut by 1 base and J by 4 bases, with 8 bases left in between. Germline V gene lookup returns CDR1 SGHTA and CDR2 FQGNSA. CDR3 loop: CASSLGAGGANVLTF. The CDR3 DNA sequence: TGTGCCAGCAGCTTAGGAGCCGGGGGGGCCAACGTCCTGACTTTC.

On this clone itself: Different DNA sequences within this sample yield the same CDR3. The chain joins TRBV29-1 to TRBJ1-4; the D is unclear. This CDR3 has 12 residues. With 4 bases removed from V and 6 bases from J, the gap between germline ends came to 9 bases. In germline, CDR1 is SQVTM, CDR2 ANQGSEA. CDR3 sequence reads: CSVAAGDEKLFF. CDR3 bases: TGCAGCGTTGCCGCCGGCGATGAAAAACTGTTTTTT.

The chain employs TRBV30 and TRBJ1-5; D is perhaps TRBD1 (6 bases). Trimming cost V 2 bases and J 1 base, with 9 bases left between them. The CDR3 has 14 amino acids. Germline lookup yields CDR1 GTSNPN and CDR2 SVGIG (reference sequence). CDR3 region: CAWSPDRSNQPQHF. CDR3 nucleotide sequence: TGTGCCTGGAGTCCAGACAGGAGCAATCAGCCCCAGCATTTT.

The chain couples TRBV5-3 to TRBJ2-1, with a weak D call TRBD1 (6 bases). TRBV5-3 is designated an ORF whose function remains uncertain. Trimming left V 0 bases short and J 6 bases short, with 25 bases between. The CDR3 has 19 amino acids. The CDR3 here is CARSLARLRDIVSPNEQFF. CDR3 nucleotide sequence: TGTGCCAGAAGCTTGGCGAGACTCCGGGACATAGTCTCTCCCAATGAGCAGTTCTTC.

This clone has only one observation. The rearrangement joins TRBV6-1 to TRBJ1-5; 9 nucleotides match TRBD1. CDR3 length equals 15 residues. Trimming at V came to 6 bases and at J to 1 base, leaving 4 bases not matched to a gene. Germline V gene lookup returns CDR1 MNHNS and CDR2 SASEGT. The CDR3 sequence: CASRRQGESNQPQHF. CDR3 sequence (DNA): TGTGCCAGCAGAAGACAGGGGGAAAGCAATCAGCCCCAGCATTTT.

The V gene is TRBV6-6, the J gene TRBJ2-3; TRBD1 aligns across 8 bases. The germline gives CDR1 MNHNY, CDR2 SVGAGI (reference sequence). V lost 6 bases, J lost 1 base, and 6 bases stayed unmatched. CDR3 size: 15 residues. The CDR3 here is CASRKGQARTDTQYF. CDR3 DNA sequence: TGTGCCAGCAGGAAGGGACAGGCACGCACAGATACGCAGTATTTT.

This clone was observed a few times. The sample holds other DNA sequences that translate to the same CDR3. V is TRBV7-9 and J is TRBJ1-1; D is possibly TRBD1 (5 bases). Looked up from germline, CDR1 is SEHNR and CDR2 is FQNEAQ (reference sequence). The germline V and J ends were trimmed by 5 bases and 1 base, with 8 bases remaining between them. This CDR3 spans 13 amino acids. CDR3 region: CASSPQGNTEAFF. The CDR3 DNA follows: TGTGCCAGCAGCCCTCAGGGGAACACTGAAGCTTTCTTT.

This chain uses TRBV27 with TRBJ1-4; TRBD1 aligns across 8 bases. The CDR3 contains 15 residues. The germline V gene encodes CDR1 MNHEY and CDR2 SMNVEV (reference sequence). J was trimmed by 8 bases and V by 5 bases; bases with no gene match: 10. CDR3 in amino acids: CASSANRGFGEKLFF. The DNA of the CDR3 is TGTGCCAGCAGTGCAAACAGGGGGTTTGGAGAAAAACTGTTTTTT.

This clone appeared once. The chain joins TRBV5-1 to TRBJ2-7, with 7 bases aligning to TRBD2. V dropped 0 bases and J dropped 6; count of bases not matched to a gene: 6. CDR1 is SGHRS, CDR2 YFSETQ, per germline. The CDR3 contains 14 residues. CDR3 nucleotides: TGCGCCAGCAGCTTGGCCTCCGGGGAGGGCGAGCAGTACTTC. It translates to CASSLASGEGEQYF.

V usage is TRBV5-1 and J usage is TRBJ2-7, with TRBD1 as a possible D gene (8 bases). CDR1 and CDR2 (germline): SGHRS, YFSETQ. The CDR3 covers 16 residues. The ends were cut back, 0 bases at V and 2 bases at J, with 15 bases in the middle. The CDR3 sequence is CASSLEGGTGTYEQYF. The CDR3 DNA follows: TGCGCCAGCAGCTTGGAGGGGGGGACAGGCACCTACGAGCAGTACTTC.